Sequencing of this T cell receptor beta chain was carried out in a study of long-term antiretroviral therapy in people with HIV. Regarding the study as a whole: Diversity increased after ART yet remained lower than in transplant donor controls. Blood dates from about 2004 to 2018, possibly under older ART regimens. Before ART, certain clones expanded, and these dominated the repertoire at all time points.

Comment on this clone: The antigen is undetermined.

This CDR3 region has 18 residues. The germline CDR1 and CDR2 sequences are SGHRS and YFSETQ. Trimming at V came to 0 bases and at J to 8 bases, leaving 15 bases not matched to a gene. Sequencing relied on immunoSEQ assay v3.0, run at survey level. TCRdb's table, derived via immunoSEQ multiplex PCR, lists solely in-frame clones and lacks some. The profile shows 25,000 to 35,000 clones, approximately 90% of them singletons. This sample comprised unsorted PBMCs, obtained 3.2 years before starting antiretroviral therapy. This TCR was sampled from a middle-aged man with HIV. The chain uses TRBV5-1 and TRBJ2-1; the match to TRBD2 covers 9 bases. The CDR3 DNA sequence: TGCGCCAGCAGCTTGGAGAGCGGGAGGCCTTACCCTAGTGATGAGCAGTTCTTC. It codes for CASSLESGRPYPSDEQFF. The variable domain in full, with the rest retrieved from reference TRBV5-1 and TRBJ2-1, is KAGVTQTPRYLIKTRGQQVTLSCSPISGHRSVSWYQQTPGQGLQFLFEYFSETQRNKGNFPGRFSGRQFSNSRSEMNVSTLELGDSALYLCASSLESGRPYPSDEQFFGPGTRLTVL.